Following are 2 T cell receptor beta chains from one sample sequenced in a study of T cell repertoires in cytomegalovirus infection. TCRdb called the reads again in MiXCR, with one record for every CDR3 protein. The repertoire includes approximately 150,000 distinct CDR3 sequences, about 6% of them detected once, and roughly 17% sits in the top ten. Source material: PBMCs. These receptors all stem from a human donor in good health (CMV status not recorded). Some clones in this sample may be carry-over from other donors' samples.

This clonotype came up many times. The rearrangement uses TRBV28 and TRBJ2-1, with unresolved D. Germline V CDR1 and CDR2: MDHEN, SYDVKM. With 3 bases removed from V and 6 bases from J, the gap between germline ends came to 6 bases. The CDR3 contains 12 residues. This chain's CDR3 is CASSLISNEQFF. CDR3 bases: TGTGCCAGCAGTTTGATCTCCAATGAGCAGTTCTTC.

This clonotype was counted at least ten times. The rearrangement links TRBV7-9 to TRBJ2-6; D unresolved. V was cut by 3 bases and J by 4 bases, with 10 bases left in between. CDR1 is SEHNR and CDR2 is FQNEAQ in the germline V gene (reference sequence). The CDR3 contains 15 residues. Written as DNA, the CDR3 is TGTGCCAGCAGCTTGTTGGGATCCGGGGCCAACGTCCTGACTTTC. It is translated as CASSLLGSGANVLTF. The full variable domain, in which reference TRBV7-9 and TRBJ2-6 provide the parts outside the CDR3, is DTGVSQNPRHKITKRGQNVTFRCDPISEHNRLYWYRQTLGQGPEFLTYFQNEAQLEKSRLLSDRFSAERPKGSFSTLEIQRTEQGDSAMYLCASSLLGSGANVLTFGAGSRLTVL.